One T cell receptor (beta chain) is described in this entry. Its antigen is not known. The CDR3 consists of 16 residues. The germline V gene encodes CDR1 LGHDT and CDR2 YNNKEL (reference sequence). V was pared by 3 bases and J by 5 bases, with 6 bases of the junction left unmatched. RNA totalling roughly 0.5 to 1 ug underwent reverse transcription with random hexamers. Multiplex PCR with immunoSEQ amplified the TCR beta CDR3 across 54 Vbeta and 13 Jbeta. TCRdb recomputed calls from the immunoSEQ multiplex PCR reads with MiXCR, one row per CDR3 protein. The sample lists about 160,000 distinct CDR3 sequences; just over 90% were seen once. Blood CD8+ and CD4+ T cells underwent high-throughput TCR beta sequencing. The CD8+ and CD4+ T cells were isolated magnetically using a negative isolation approach, whereas the TEMRA cells were enriched by FACS. The data originate from a study of CD8 T cells in Susac syndrome. Study results and caveats: As the study acknowledged, the number of individuals who were part of its TCR sequencing and HLA analysis was relatively small.

The clonotype was recovered from a human donor in good health. The specimen sequenced was CD4+ T cells from PBMCs. The chain recombines TRBV3-1 with TRBJ2-7; TRBD2 matches at 14 bases. DNA of the CDR3: TGTGCCAGCAGCCACGTGTCGGGACTAGCGGGAGACGAGCAGTACTTC. Translating it yields CASSHVSGLAGDEQYF.